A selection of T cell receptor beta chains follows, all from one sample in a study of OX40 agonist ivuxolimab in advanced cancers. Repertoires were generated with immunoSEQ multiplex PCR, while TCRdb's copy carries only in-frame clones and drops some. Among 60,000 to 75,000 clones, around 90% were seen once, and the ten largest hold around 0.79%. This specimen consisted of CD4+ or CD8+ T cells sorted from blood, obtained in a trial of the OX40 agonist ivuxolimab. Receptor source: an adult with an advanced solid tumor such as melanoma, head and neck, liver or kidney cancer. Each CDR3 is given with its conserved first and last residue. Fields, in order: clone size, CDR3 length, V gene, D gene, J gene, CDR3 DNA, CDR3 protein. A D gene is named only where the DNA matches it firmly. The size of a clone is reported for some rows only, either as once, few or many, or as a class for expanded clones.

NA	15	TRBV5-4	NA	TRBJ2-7	TGTGCCAGCAGCTTGGCCACCCCCCGGGCCTACGAGCAGTACTTC	CASSLATPRAYEQYF
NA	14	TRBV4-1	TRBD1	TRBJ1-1	TGCGCCAGCAGACCGGGACAGGTAAACACTGAAGCTTTCTTT	CASRPGQVNTEAFF
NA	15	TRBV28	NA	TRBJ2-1	TGTGCCAGCAGGATACGGGACGCCGCCATCAATGAGCAGTTCTTC	CASRIRDAAINEQFF
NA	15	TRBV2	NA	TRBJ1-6	TGTGCCAGCAGTGAAGATGGCTCCTATAATTCACCCCTCCACTTT	CASSEDGSYNSPLHF
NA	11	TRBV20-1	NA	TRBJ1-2	TGCAGTGCTAGAAAGGACTATGGCTACACCTTC	CSARKDYGYTF
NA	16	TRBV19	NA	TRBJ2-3	TGTGCCAGTAGTGGCCAGGGGGGCTGGTTAATGGATACGCAGTATTTT	CASSGQGGWLMDTQYF
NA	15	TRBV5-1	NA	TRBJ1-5	TGCGCCAGCAGCGAAAGAGGTCTTAGCAATCAGCCCCAGCATTTT	CASSERGLSNQPQHF
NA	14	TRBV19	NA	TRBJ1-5	TGTGCCAGTGGGGAGGGTCGGGTAGATCAGCCCCAGCATTTT	CASGEGRVDQPQHF
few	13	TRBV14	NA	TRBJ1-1	TGTGCCAGCAGCGAGACAGGTCGCACTGAAGCTTTCTTT	CASSETGRTEAFF
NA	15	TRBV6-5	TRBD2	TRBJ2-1	TGTGCCAGCAGTTACGGGGTAGCGGGAGTTGCTGAGCAGTTCTTC	CASSYGVAGVAEQFF
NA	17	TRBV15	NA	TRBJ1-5	TGTGCCACCAGCCCCCGGGGAGACAGGTTTAGCAATCAGCCCCAGCATTTT	CATSPRGDRFSNQPQHF
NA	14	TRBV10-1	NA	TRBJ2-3	TGCGCCAGCAGTTTTGGGGGGCCGTCAGATACGCAGTATTTT	CASSFGGPSDTQYF
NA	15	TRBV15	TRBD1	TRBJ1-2	TGTGCCACCAGCAGTTTGGGACAGGGGGGCTATGGCTACACCTTC	CATSSLGQGGYGYTF
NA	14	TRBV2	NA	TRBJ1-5	TGTGCCAGCAGTGAAGATGGAAGCAATCAGCCCCAGCATTTT	CASSEDGSNQPQHF
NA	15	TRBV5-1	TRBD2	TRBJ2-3	TGCGCCAGCAGCCAGACTAGCGGGAGGGCCGGGTTCCAGTATTTT	CASSQTSGRAGFQYF
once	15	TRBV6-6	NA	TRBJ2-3	TGTGCCAGCAGTTACGGGGGGACGGACACAGATACGCAGTATTTT	CASSYGGTDTDTQYF
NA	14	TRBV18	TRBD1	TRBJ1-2	TGTGCCAGCTCACCCCAGGGGGCGAACTATGGCTACACCTTC	CASSPQGANYGYTF
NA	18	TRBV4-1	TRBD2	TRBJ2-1	TGCGCCAGCAGCCCTTCCCCCCGGCTAGCGGGAGTAAGTGATGAGCAGTTCTTC	CASSPSPRLAGVSDEQFF
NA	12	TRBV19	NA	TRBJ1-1	TGTGCCAGTAGTGCCGCGGGCACTGAAGCTTTCTTT	CASSAAGTEAFF
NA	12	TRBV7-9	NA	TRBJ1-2	TGTGCCAGCAGCGTCACTGGATATGGCTACACCTTC	CASSVTGYGYTF
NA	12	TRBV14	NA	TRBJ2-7	TGTGCCAGCAGCCCCAACTTCTACGAGCAGTACTTC	CASSPNFYEQYF
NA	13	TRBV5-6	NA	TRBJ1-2	TGTGCCAGCAGCGGATCAGGGGAAGCTGGCTACACCTTC	CASSGSGEAGYTF
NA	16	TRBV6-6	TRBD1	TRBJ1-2	TGTGCCAGCAGTTACCCGATGGGACAGCTTAACTATGGCTACACCTTC	CASSYPMGQLNYGYTF
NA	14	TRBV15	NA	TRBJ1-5	TGTGCCACCAGCAGAGAAGACGGGCAGCAGCCCCAGCATTTT	CATSREDGQQPQHF
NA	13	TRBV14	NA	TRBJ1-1	TGTGCCAGCAGCCCCCAAGGGCGGACTGAAGCTTTCTTT	CASSPQGRTEAFF
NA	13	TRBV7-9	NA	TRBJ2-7	TGTGCCAGCATGAGGGCTGGTAGCTACGAGCAGTACTTC	CASMRAGSYEQYF
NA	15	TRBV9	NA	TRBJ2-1	TGTGCCAGCAGCGTTACAGGGAGTACCTACAATGAGCAGTTCTTC	CASSVTGSTYNEQFF
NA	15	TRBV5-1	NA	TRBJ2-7	TGCGCCAGCAGCTTGGGGCAGGGTGGTTCGGACGAGCAGTACTTC	CASSLGQGGSDEQYF
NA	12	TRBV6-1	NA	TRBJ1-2	TGTGCCAGCAGTTTGCGACAGTATGGCTACACCTTC	CASSLRQYGYTF
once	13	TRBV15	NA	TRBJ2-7	TGTGCCACCAGCAGAGGGGCTGAGTACGAGCAGTACTTC	CATSRGAEYEQYF
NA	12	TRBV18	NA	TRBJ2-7	TGTGCCAGCTCACCTGCGTCCTACGAGCAGTACTTC	CASSPASYEQYF
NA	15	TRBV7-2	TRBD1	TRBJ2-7	TGTGCCAGCAGCTTAAGGCCGGGACAGCGGTACGAGCAGTACTTC	CASSLRPGQRYEQYF
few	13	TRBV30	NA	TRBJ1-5	TGTGCCTGGAGCTCTGACTCCAGCCAGCCCCAGCATTTT	CAWSSDSSQPQHF
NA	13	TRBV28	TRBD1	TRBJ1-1	TGTGCCAGCACGACAGGGGGGAACACTGAAGCTTTCTTT	CASTTGGNTEAFF
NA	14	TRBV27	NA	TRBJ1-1	TGTGCCAGCAGTTTATTAGGAGGTTATACTGAAGCTTTCTTT	CASSLLGGYTEAFF
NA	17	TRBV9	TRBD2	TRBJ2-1	TGTGCCAGCAGCGCAGAAGCTAGCGGGGGCCCAGCCGCTGAGCAGTTCTTC	CASSAEASGGPAAEQFF
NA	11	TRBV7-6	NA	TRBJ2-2	TGTGCCAGCACCAAAACCGGGGAGCTGTTTTTT	CASTKTGELFF
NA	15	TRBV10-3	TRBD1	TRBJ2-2	TGTGCCATCAGCGGACAGGGATCGAACACCGGGGAGCTGTTTTTT	CAISGQGSNTGELFF
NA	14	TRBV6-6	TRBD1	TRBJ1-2	TGTGCCAGCAGTTTTGACAGGGCCCTCTATGGCTACACCTTC	CASSFDRALYGYTF
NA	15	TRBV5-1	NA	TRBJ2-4	TGCGCCAGCAGCTTGGAAATAGGCCCCCAAAACATTCAGTACTTC	CASSLEIGPQNIQYF
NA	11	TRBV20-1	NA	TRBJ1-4	TGCAGTGCTAGAGATGTCGGAAAACTGTTTTTT	CSARDVGKLFF
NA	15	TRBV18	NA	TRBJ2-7	TGTGCCAGCTCACCTTGGGACACGAGCTCCTACGAGCAGTACTTC	CASSPWDTSSYEQYF
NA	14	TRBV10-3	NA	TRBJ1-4	TGTGCCATCAGTGAGTCGGCAGATAATGAAAAACTGTTTTTT	CAISESADNEKLFF
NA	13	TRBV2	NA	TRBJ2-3	TGTGCCAGCAGTATTCAAGACACAGATACGCAGTATTTT	CASSIQDTDTQYF
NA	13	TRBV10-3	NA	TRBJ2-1	TGTGCCATCAGTGAAAACCGTCCTAATGAGCAGTTCTTC	CAISENRPNEQFF
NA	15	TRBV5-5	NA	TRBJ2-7	TGTGCCAGCAGTCTCCGGGACCTTCCGCCCTACGAGCAGTACTTC	CASSLRDLPPYEQYF
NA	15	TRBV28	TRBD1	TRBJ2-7	TGTGCCAGCAGTGGGGGACAGGCCAGCTCCTACGAGCAGTACTTC	CASSGGQASSYEQYF
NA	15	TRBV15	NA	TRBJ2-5	TGTGCCACCAGCAGAGATAATGGCCCCCAAGAGACCCAGTACTTC	CATSRDNGPQETQYF
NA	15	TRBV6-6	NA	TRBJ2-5	TGTGCCAGCAGTTACTCAGGGCCAAGGCTGGCGACCCAGTACTTC	CASSYSGPRLATQYF
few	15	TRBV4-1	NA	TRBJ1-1	TGCGCCAGCAGCCAAGGGGATAACACGAACACTGAAGCTTTCTTT	CASSQGDNTNTEAFF